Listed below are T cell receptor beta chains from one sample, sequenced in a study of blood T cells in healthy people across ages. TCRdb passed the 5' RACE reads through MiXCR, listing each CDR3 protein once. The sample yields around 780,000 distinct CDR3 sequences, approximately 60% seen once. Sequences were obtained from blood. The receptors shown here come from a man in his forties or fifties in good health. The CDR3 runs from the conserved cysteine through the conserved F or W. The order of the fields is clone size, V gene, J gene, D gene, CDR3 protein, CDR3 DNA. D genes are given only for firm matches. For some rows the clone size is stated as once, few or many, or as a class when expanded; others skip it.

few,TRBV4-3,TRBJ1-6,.,CASSQGRHSKSPLHF,TGCGCCAGCAGCCAAGGACGGCACTCCAAATCACCCCTCCACTTT
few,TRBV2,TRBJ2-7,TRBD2,CASSGLADEQYF,TGTGCCAGCAGTGGACTAGCTGACGAGCAGTACTTC
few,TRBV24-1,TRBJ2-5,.,CATAGKQETQYF,TGTGCCACGGCGGGAAAACAAGAGACCCAGTACTTC
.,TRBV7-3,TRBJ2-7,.,CASGEAPGEQYF,TGTGCCAGCGGCGAAGCCCCTGGCGAGCAGTACTTC
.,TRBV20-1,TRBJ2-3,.,CSARRTTLATQYF,TGCAGTGCTAGACGGACTACTCTAGCTACGCAGTATTTT
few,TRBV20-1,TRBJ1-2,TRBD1,CSASRDRENYGYTF,TGCAGTGCTAGCCGGGACAGGGAGAACTATGGCTACACCTTC
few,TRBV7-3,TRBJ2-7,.,CASSPSGPSYEQYF,TGTGCCAGCAGTCCAAGCGGGCCCTCCTACGAGCAGTACTTC
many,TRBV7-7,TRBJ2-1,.,CASSLDRVPGSEQFF,TGTGCTAGCAGCTTAGATAGGGTCCCCGGAAGCGAGCAGTTCTTC
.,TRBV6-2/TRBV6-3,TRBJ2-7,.,CASSYQGGEGYEQYF,TGTGCCAGCAGTTACCAGGGCGGAGAGGGCTACGAGCAGTACTTC
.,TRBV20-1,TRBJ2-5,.,CSARDSPKQYF,TGCAGTGCTAGAGATTCCCCTAAACAGTACTTC
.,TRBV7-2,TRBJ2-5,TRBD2,CASSWGLASETQYF,TGTGCCAGCAGCTGGGGACTAGCTAGCGAGACCCAGTACTTC
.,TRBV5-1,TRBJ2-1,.,CASRMEVQGGEQFF,TGCGCCAGCAGGATGGAGGTACAGGGCGGTGAGCAGTTCTTC
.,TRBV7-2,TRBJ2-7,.,CASSLEDSNSYEQYF,TGTGCCAGCAGCTTAGAAGATTCGAACTCCTACGAGCAGTACTTC
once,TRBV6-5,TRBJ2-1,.,CASSSRASLYNEQFF,TGTGCCAGCAGTTCAAGGGCCTCACTTTACAATGAGCAGTTCTTC
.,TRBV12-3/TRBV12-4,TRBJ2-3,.,CASRHLVDYVLYF,TGTGCCAGCAGACACCTGGTGGACTATGTTTTGTATTTT
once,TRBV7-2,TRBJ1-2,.,CASSLVASGGEGYTF,TGTGCCAGCAGCTTAGTAGCCTCGGGCGGTGAGGGCTACACCTTC
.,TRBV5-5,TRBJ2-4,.,CASSLMWTVGDIQYF,TGTGCCAGCAGCTTGATGTGGACAGTCGGAGACATTCAGTACTTC
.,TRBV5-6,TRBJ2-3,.,CASSATGGSTDTQYF,TGTGCCAGCAGCGCCACTGGAGGTAGCACAGATACGCAGTATTTT
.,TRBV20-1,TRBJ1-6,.,CSASYGRGLSSYNSPLHF,TGCAGTGCTAGTTACGGCAGGGGTCTAAGCTCCTATAATTCACCCCTCCACTTT
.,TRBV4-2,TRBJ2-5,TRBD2,CASSPFKETSGNQETQYF,TGTGCCAGCAGCCCATTTAAAGAGACTAGCGGGAACCAAGAGACCCAGTACTTC
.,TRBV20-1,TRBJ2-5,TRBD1,CSASPPGQLQETQYF,TGCAGTGCTAGTCCTCCGGGACAGCTACAAGAGACCCAGTACTTC
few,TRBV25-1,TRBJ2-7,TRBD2,CASSEGSLGLAASYEQYF,TGTGCCAGCAGTGAAGGTAGTCTTGGACTAGCGGCCTCCTACGAGCAGTACTTC
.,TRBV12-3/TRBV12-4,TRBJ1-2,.,CASREGRAYGYTF,TGTGCCAGCAGGGAGGGCAGAGCCTATGGCTACACCTTC
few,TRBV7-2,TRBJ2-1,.,CASSLVLEQFF,TGTGCCAGCAGCTTAGTTCTTGAGCAGTTCTTC
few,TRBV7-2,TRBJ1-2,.,CASSPSPVGGGYGYTF,TGTGCCAGCAGCCCGAGCCCGGTTGGGGGGGGTTATGGCTACACCTTC
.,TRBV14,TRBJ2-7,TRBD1,CASSQAGGVGYEQYF,TGTGCCAGCAGCCAAGCAGGGGGTGTCGGCTACGAGCAGTACTTC
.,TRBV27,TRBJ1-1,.,CASSLSSTGLNTEAFF,TGTGCCAGCAGTTTATCGTCTACAGGGTTAAACACTGAAGCTTTCTTT
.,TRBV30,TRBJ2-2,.,CAWSVRRGVVTGELFF,TGTGCCTGGAGTGTACGCAGGGGAGTTGTGACCGGGGAGCTGTTTTTT
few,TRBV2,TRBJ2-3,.,CASSGGGGSADTQYF,TGTGCCAGCAGTGGGGGTGGAGGGTCCGCAGATACGCAGTATTTT
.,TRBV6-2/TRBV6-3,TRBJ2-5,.,CASSYSGPAGRETQYF,TGTGCCAGCAGTTACTCTGGCCCGGCGGGCCGAGAGACCCAGTACTTC
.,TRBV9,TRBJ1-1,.,CASSGDRFGLVDEAFF,TGTGCCAGCAGCGGAGATCGGTTCGGGCTTGTGGATGAAGCTTTCTTT
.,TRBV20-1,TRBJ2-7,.,CSARVVRSPEQYF,TGCAGTGCTAGAGTTGTTCGGTCCCCCGAGCAGTACTTC
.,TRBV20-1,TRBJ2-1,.,CTYPNISSYNGQFF,TGCACCTACCCCAATATTAGCTCCTACAATGGGCAGTTCTTC
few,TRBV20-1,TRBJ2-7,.,CSGEADEQYF,TGCAGTGGGGAAGCGGACGAGCAGTACTTC
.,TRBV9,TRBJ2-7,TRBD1,CASSARQGADAYEQYF,TGTGCCAGCAGCGCCCGACAGGGGGCGGATGCCTACGAGCAGTACTTC
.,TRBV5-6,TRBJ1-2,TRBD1,CASSLAGQGTNRYGYTF,TGTGCCAGCAGCTTGGCGGGACAGGGCACCAATCGATATGGCTACACCTTC
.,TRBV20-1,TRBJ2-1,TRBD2,CSARTPGLAEYSYNEQFF,TGCAGTGCTAGAACGCCGGGACTAGCGGAATACTCCTACAATGAGCAGTTCTTC
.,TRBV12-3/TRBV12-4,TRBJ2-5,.,CASSSPEQETQYF,TGTGCCAGCAGTTCACCGGAACAAGAGACCCAGTACTTC
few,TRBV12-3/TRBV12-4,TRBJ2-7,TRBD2,CASSLYGTSGPSYEQYF,TGTGCCAGCAGTTTATACGGGACTAGCGGGCCTTCCTACGAGCAGTACTTC
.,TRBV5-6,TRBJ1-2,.,CASSRTAGGYTF,TGTGCCAGCAGCCGGACAGCCGGAGGCTACACCTTC
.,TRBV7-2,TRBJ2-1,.,CASSLLKPGHFYNEQFF,TGTGCCAGCAGCCTTCTTAAACCGGGACACTTCTACAATGAGCAGTTCTTC
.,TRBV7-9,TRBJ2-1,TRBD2,CASSSTLAGVLDEQFF,TGTGCCAGCAGCAGCACACTAGCGGGAGTTCTGGATGAGCAGTTCTTC
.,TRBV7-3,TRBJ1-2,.,CASSPNVGGAGYTF,TGTGCCAGCAGCCCCAACGTCGGAGGGGCTGGCTACACCTTC
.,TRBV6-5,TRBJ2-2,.,CASSNTGNTGELFF,TGTGCCAGCAGTAATACAGGGAACACCGGGGAGCTGTTTTTT
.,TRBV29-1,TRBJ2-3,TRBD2,CSVSPAGVHTDTQYF,TGCAGCGTTTCCCCCGCGGGGGTCCACACAGATACGCAGTATTTT
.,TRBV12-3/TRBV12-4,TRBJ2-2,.,CASSRTGSLSTGELFF,TGTGCCAGCAGCAGAACCGGGTCGCTATCTACCGGGGAGCTGTTTTTT
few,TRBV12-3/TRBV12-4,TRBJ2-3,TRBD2,CASRNTSGPYTDTQYF,TGTGCCAGCAGAAATACTAGCGGACCCTACACAGATACGCAGTATTTT
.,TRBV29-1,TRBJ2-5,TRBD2,CSVEKSAGGMSSGATQYF,TGCAGCGTTGAAAAAAGCGCCGGCGGGATGTCTAGCGGGGCGACCCAGTACTTC
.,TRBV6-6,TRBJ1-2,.,CASLQGLGGPTYGYTF,TGTGCCAGCCTACAGGGCCTAGGAGGTCCCACTTATGGCTACACCTTC
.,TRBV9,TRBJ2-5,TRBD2,CASSLYRSGNQETQYF,TGTGCCAGCAGCCTATACCGCAGCGGGAACCAAGAGACCCAGTACTTC
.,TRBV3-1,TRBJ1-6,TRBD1,CASSQTGDGSPLHF,TGTGCCAGCAGCCAGACAGGGGACGGCTCACCCCTCCACTTT
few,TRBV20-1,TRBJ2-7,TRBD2,CSARDSGRVESDEQYF,TGCAGTGCTAGAGATAGCGGGAGGGTTGAGTCGGACGAGCAGTACTTC
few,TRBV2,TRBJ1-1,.,CASSEAGGKWTEAFF,TGTGCCAGCAGTGAAGCGGGGGGGAAATGGACTGAAGCTTTCTTT
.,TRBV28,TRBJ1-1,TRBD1,CASSGQETEAFF,TGTGCCAGCAGTGGACAGGAAACTGAAGCTTTCTTT
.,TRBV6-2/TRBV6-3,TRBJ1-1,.,CATRRAGTEAFF,TGTGCCACCCGGAGGGCTGGCACTGAAGCTTTCTTT
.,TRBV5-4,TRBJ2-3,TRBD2,CASTPGGLRTDTQYF,TGTGCCAGCACCCCGGGGGGGCTTCGGACAGATACGCAGTATTTT